One sample yielded the 10 T cell receptor beta chains listed below, sequenced in a study of technical replicates of blood from a few donors (dated 2017 in TCRdb). Libraries came from the immunoSEQ multiplex PCR assay. Here the immuneACCESS table is served through TCRdb, limited to in-frame sequences with V and J called. Missing clones are a known gap in these copies; in checked studies unresolved V genes cover under half, and the rest lacks a known reason. This sample comprises 80,000 to 90,000 clones, roughly 94% of them detected only once. Roughly 0.25% of the sample lies in the top ten. The sequencing input was T cells isolated from PBMCs. Source of these receptors: a human donor in good health.

In this sample, this clone turned up once. The gene calls are TRBV29-1 and TRBJ1-2; D call uncertain. Deletions cut 5 bases from V and 2 bases from J, with 12 bases between. The germline V gene encodes CDR1 SQVTM and CDR2 ANQGSEA. The CDR3 length is 13 residues. The CDR3 coding sequence is TGCAGCGTTAGCCGGGAAAAAAACTATGGCTACACCTTC. It encodes CSVSREKNYGYTF.

The rearrangement joins TRBV30 to TRBJ1-1, with D possibly TRBD1 on 6 matching bases. Germline CDR1 and CDR2: GTSNPN and SVGIG (reference sequence). The germline V and J ends were trimmed by 3 bases and 2 bases, with 13 bases remaining between them. The CDR3 runs to 14 residues. The CDR3 region is CAWRGNRENTEAFF. DNA for the CDR3: TGTGCCTGGAGGGGGAACAGGGAAAACACTGAAGCTTTCTTT.

The chain joins TRBV27 to TRBJ2-6; weak D call: TRBD1 (5 bases). The V and J ends lost 5 bases and 4 bases respectively, with 18 bases between them. CDR3 length: 17 amino acids. Germline V CDR1 and CDR2: MNHEY, SMNVEV (reference sequence). The CDR3 coding sequence is TGTGCCAGCAGTGGGGCAGGGCTCCATGCCGGGGCCAACGTCCTGACTTTC. It yields the protein CASSGAGLHAGANVLTF. The complete variable domain, with remaining parts taken from reference TRBV27 and TRBJ2-6, reads EAQVTQNPRYLITVTGKKLTVTCSQNMNHEYMSWYRQDPGLGLRQIYYSMNVEVTDKGDVPEGYKVSRKEKRNFPLILESPSPNQTSLYFCASSGAGLHAGANVLTFGAGSRLTVL.

The rearrangement joins TRBV7-9 to TRBJ1-1; 7 bases align to TRBD1. After removal of 7 bases from V and 5 bases from J, the junction contained 7 bases not matched to a gene. Germline CDR1 reads SEHNR; CDR2 reads FQNEAQ (reference sequence). This CDR3 comprises 13 residues. CDR3 protein: CASNRGGGTEAFF. CDR3 DNA: TGTGCCAGCAACAGGGGAGGAGGTACTGAAGCTTTCTTT.

CDR3 residues: CASSQEGGGRDTQYF. The CDR3 DNA reads TGCGCCAGCAGCCAAGAAGGAGGGGGCAGGGATACGCAGTATTTT. V is TRBV4-1 and J is TRBJ2-3; possible D gene TRBD1, 7 bases. The length of the CDR3 is 15 residues. V shed 0 bases and J shed 6 bases, with 13 bases lying between them. Germline CDR1 MGHRA, CDR2 YSYEKL.

This clone has a single count. The CDR3, as DNA: TGTGCCAGCAGTTACCGACTAGCGGGGAGATTAATAGGAGGGGAGCTGTTTTTT. As protein: CASSYRLAGRLIGGELFF. The chain employs TRBV27 and TRBJ2-2, with TRBD2 matching 11 bases. The CDR3 totals 18 residues. Trimming at V came to 4 bases and at J to 8 bases, leaving 15 bases not matched to a gene. In germline, CDR1 is MNHEY, CDR2 SMNVEV (reference sequence).

J is TRBJ1-6 and V is TRBV30; 7 positions agree with TRBD1. CDR1 and CDR2 from the germline V gene are GTSNPN and SVGIG (reference sequence). With V trimmed by 5 bases and J by 7 bases, 5 bases remained unmatched. CDR3 size: 13 residues. The CDR3 here is CAWQTGWNSPLHF. The CDR3 region has the DNA TGTGCCTGGCAGACAGGGTGGAATTCACCCCTCCACTTT.

The chain links TRBV27 to TRBJ2-5; 7 bases agree with TRBD2. Germline assignment: CDR1 MNHEY and CDR2 SMNVEV (reference sequence). The junction had 14 bases not matched to a gene; V was cut back by 5 bases and J by 5 bases. This CDR3 has 16 residues. The CDR3 DNA sequence: TGTGCCAGCAGTAGAGCCCCGAGCGGGGCAGAGGAGACCCAGTACTTC. Its protein is CASSRAPSGAEETQYF.

With regard to this clone: Compared with germline, one end of the junction differs, possibly owing to a read error. The rearrangement joins TRBV25-1 to TRBJ1-1; perhaps TRBD1 as D (6 bases). Germline V gives CDR1 MGHDK, CDR2 SYGVNS. This CDR3 contains 14 residues. CDR3 bases: TGTGCCAGCCGGGACCTCCAGGGGAACGCTGAAGCTTTCTTT. Amino acids: CASRDLQGNAEAFF.

This chain links TRBV27 with TRBJ2-3; possibly TRBD2 for D (5 bases). This CDR3 spans 15 amino acids. CDR1 is MNHEY and CDR2 is SMNVEV in the germline V gene (reference sequence). V was cut by 7 bases and J by 0 bases, with 14 bases left in between. The CDR3 region is CASTHPGLSTDTQYF. The CDR3 DNA reads as TGTGCCAGCACTCACCCCGGACTTAGCACAGATACGCAGTATTTT.